The 20 T cell receptor beta chains listed next were all sequenced from one sample in a study of T cells in Graves' hyperthyroidism and ophthalmopathy. Regions amplified from RNA transcripts were the TCR beta CDR3 regions. RT-PCR in the first round (using the HTBI primer set) targeted the TCR CDR3. TCRdb reprocessed the multiplex PCR reads via MiXCR and lists one record per CDR3 protein. Of approximately 610,000 distinct CDR3 sequences in the sample, about 15% were seen once. Source material: blood. The receptors were gathered from a woman between 40 and 55 years old with Graves' ophthalmopathy.

This clonotype was recorded at least ten times. The genes are TRBV5-1 and TRBJ2-7; D gene unclear. V was cut by 0 bases and J by 3 bases, with 7 bases left in between. The CDR3 length is 13 residues. Germline V gene data show CDR1 as SGHRS and CDR2 as YFSETQ. This chain's CDR3 is CASSLALDYEQYF. The CDR3 region has the DNA TGCGCCAGCAGCTTGGCCCTGGACTACGAGCAGTACTTC.

This clonotype was seen only a few times. CDR3: CAWMDGMNTEAFF. In nucleotides, the CDR3 is TGTGCCTGGATGGACGGCATGAACACTGAAGCTTTCTTT. V and J are TRBV30 and TRBJ1-1; D uncertain. V was clipped by 4 bases and J by 0 bases, with 9 bases between them. This CDR3 contains 13 residues. The germline V gene has CDR1 GTSNPN and CDR2 SVGIG (reference sequence).

This clonotype was picked up a small number of times. The chain carries TRBV20-1 and TRBJ2-2; 7 nucleotides align to TRBD1. In germline, CDR1 is DFQATT, CDR2 SNEGSKA (reference sequence). V shed 3 bases, J shed 6 bases, and the junction held 7 bases outside the gene matches. This CDR3 spans 14 amino acids. In DNA form, the CDR3 reads TGCAGTGCTAGTGGACAGGATAGCGCCGGGGAGCTGTTTTTT. Amino acids: CSASGQDSAGELFF.

This clonotype occurred a few times. This chain connects TRBV29-1 to TRBJ2-5, with D possibly being TRBD2 (6 bases). V was trimmed by 2 bases and J by 2 bases, leaving 9 bases between them. The CDR3 runs 13 residues. CDR1 SQVTM and CDR2 ANQGSEA come from the germline V gene. CDR3 in DNA: TGCAGCGTTGAATTGGGACTTCAAGAGACCCAGTACTTC. This encodes CSVELGLQETQYF.

Many counts were recorded for this clonotype. The chain employs TRBV6-2 or TRBV6-3 and TRBJ2-3, with TRBD2 matching over 11 bases. The J segment lost 6 bases and the V segment lost 0 bases, leaving 5 bases of the junction unmatched. Germline CDR1 reads MNHEY; CDR2 reads SVGEGT. The CDR3 contains 16 residues. In DNA, the CDR3 is TGTGCCAGCAGTTACTCGTTAGCGGGAGGGCCCGATACGCAGTATTTT. It specifies CASSYSLAGGPDTQYF.

The table lists this clonotype with many counts. This chain joins TRBV6-5 and TRBJ2-7, with D maybe TRBD2 (7 bases). This CDR3 is 16 amino acids long. CDR1 is MNHEY and CDR2 is SVGAGI in the germline V gene. V was shortened by 0 bases and J by 2 bases, with 14 bases between the two germline ends. The CDR3 DNA reads TGTGCCAGCAGTTACTCGCAGGGAGGGGGAGCCTACGAGCAGTACTTC. As protein: CASSYSQGGGAYEQYF.

This clonotype occurred a few times. The V gene is TRBV10-3, the J gene TRBJ1-1; TRBD1 matches at 9 bases. The CDR3 has 13 amino acids. J was trimmed by 11 bases and V by 6 bases; bases with no gene match: 10. CDR1 ENHRY and CDR2 SYGVKD come from the germline V gene. Written as DNA, the CDR3 is TGTGCCATCAGACCGGAACAGGGGGCTAGGGCTTTCTTT. It specifies CAIRPEQGARAFF.

This clonotype has a count of ten or more. The V gene is TRBV4-1, the J gene TRBJ2-7; 9 nucleotides match TRBD2. After removal of 1 base from V and 4 bases from J, the junction contained 5 bases not matched to a gene. CDR3 length: 15 residues. The V gene's germline CDR1 is MGHRA and CDR2 YSYEKL. CDR3 residues: CASSQAAAGGYEQYF. CDR3 DNA sequence: TGCGCCAGCAGCCAAGCGGCAGCGGGAGGTTACGAGCAGTACTTC.

This rearrangement joins TRBV9 to TRBJ1-1; D is undetermined. Trimming took 0 bases from V and 1 from J, leaving 7 bases between them. Germline CDR1 and CDR2: SGDLS and YYNGEE. This CDR3 is 14 amino acids long. Written as DNA, the CDR3 is TGTGCCAGCAGCGTAGACGAGGGGAACACTGAAGCTTTCTTT. This sequence encodes CASSVDEGNTEAFF.

In its sample, this clonotype was seen a few times. V and J are TRBV30 and TRBJ1-2; D call uncertain. CDR3 size: 13 residues. The V gene lost 4 bases and the J gene lost 2 bases, with 11 bases spanning the gap. Germline V gives CDR1 GTSNPN, CDR2 SVGIG (reference sequence). In DNA form, the CDR3 reads TGTGCCTGGACCCCCGGGAGGAACTATGGCTACACCTTC. This codes for CAWTPGRNYGYTF.

This clonotype was seen only a few times. The genes are TRBV5-1 and TRBJ1-1, with 7 bases identical to TRBD1. V was pared by 4 bases and J by 4 bases, with 7 bases of the junction left unmatched. In germline, CDR1 is SGHRS, CDR2 YFSETQ. CDR3 length: 14 residues. DNA for the CDR3: TGCGCCAGCAGCCCCGACAGGGAGTTCACTGAAGCTTTCTTT. Translation: CASSPDREFTEAFF.

This clonotype turned up a few times. The chain is built from TRBV6-2 or TRBV6-3 and TRBJ1-2; 8 nucleotides match TRBD1. Germline CDR1 MNHEY, CDR2 SVGEGT. This CDR3 region has 17 residues. Unmatched junction bases numbered 10, after V lost 0 bases and J lost 4 bases. The CDR3 DNA sequence: TGTGCCAGCAGTTACTCCCCCGCCGACAGGGGCAGCTATGGCTACACCTTC. It codes for CASSYSPADRGSYGYTF.

Many counts were recorded for this clonotype. The V call is TRBV5-1, the J call TRBJ1-2; a possible D gene is TRBD1 (6 bases). Germline-derived CDR1 and CDR2 are SGHRS and YFSETQ. Trimming pared 0 bases from V and 8 bases from J, leaving 14 bases between. The CDR3 contains 14 residues. In DNA, the CDR3 is TGCGCCAGCAGCTTGGGACAGGCGCTTTGGGGCTACACCTTC. Its translation is CASSLGQALWGYTF.

This clonotype was found many times. The chain has TRBV12-3 or TRBV12-4 and TRBJ2-2; D might be TRBD1 (5 bases). Between the trimmed V and J ends, which lost 5 bases and 7 bases, there was a span of 11 bases. The CDR3 extends over 13 amino acids. The CDR3 DNA reads as TGTGCCAGCAGTCCCCTTCAGGGCGGGGAGCTGTTTTTT. Protein: CASSPLQGGELFF.

This clonotype appeared a few times. The V call is TRBV12-3 or TRBV12-4, the J call TRBJ2-5; 9 positions match TRBD2. V was pared by 7 bases and J by 4 bases, with 4 bases of the junction left unmatched. This CDR3 contains 13 residues. CDR3 bases: TGTGCCAGCACTCCGGGACTAGCAGAGACCCAGTACTTC. Its protein is CASTPGLAETQYF.

Many counts were recorded for this clonotype. The chain has TRBV28 and TRBJ1-6, with D uncertain. The CDR3 has 13 residues. CDR1 is MDHEN, CDR2 SYDVKM, per germline. V lost 8 bases, J lost 3 bases, and 8 bases lay in between. CDR3 nucleotide sequence: TGTGCCAGCCAGGCCGACTATAATTCACCCCTCCACTTT. Translated: CASQADYNSPLHF.

This clonotype was seen ten or more times. At one end, the junction sequence differs from germline, possibly due to a read error. The rearrangement uses TRBV7-7 and TRBJ1-5; a possible D gene is TRBD1 (6 bases). The germline V gene has CDR1 SSHAT and CDR2 FNYEAQ (reference sequence). The CDR3 loop spans 16 amino acids. The CDR3, as DNA: TGTGCTAGCAGCTTTGAATTATGGGGGGCTGGTCAGCCCCAGCATTTT. It translates to CASSFELWGAGQPQHF.

The sample holds a few counts of this clonotype. The chain combines TRBV20-1 with TRBJ2-5, with D possibly matching TRBD2 (6 bases). The CDR3 loop spans 12 amino acids. Germline CDR1 and CDR2: DFQATT and SNEGSKA (reference sequence). V shed 2 bases and J shed 4 bases, with 8 bases lying between them. This CDR3 reads CSARRGTETQYF. CDR3 sequence (DNA): TGCAGTGCTAGACGGGGGACAGAGACCCAGTACTTC.

This clonotype was seen ten or more times. The chain links TRBV7-2 to TRBJ2-7; 8 nucleotides line up with TRBD1. The trim removed 5 bases at V and 0 bases at J, leaving 6 bases unmatched. Germline V gene sequence: CDR1 SGHTA, CDR2 FQGNSA. CDR3 length: 15 amino acids. CDR3 loop: CASSPTGGISYEQYF. CDR3 coding DNA: TGTGCCAGCAGCCCCACAGGGGGAATCTCCTACGAGCAGTACTTC.

This clonotype was counted between two and nine times. This chain links TRBV12-3 or TRBV12-4 with TRBJ1-1; no clear D gene. This CDR3 region has 15 residues. Trimming stripped 6 bases from V and 0 bases from J, with 14 bases between. CDR3 in amino acids: CASRRAGGMNTEAFF. The CDR3 region has the DNA TGTGCCAGCAGACGGGCCGGAGGAATGAACACTGAAGCTTTCTTT.